The 28 T cell receptor beta chains given below trace back to one sample, sequenced in a study of blood T cell repertoires in COVID-19. Profiling relied on immunoSEQ multiplex PCR, and the TCRdb table lists in-frame clones only, not all of them. The sample has roughly 290,000 clones, around four fifths seen once. Sequencing was done on a sample of peripheral blood. All receptors come from a woman in her forties or fifties with active or convalescent COVID-19.

This clone was detected only a few times. This rearrangement joins TRBV7-9 to TRBJ2-4, with D tentatively TRBD2 (6 bases). Germline values: CDR1 SEHNR, CDR2 FQNEAQ (reference sequence). The CDR3 sequence is 15 residues long. The V end was cut by 5 bases, the J end by 1 base, with 12 bases between. In nucleotides, the CDR3 is TGTGCCAGCAGCCTGCATGGGGGGGCCAAAAACATTCAGTACTTC. This encodes CASSLHGGAKNIQYF.

The chain combines TRBV12-3 or TRBV12-4 with TRBJ2-1; 9 bases agree with TRBD1. This CDR3 has 13 amino acids. J lost 8 bases, V lost 8 bases, and 7 bases had no gene match. The CDR3 bases are TGTGCCAGCTTAGGGACAGGGAGGTATGAGCAGTTCTTC. Encoded protein: CASLGTGRYEQFF.

The chain carries TRBV12-3 or TRBV12-4 and TRBJ1-1, with 8 bases that match TRBD1. V lost 4 bases to trimming and J lost 7 bases; unmatched junction nucleotides: 5. CDR3 length equals 13 residues. CDR3 coding DNA: TGTGCCAGCAGTTGGCAGGGGGCCGGTGAAGCTTTCTTT. As protein: CASSWQGAGEAFF.

The chain uses TRBV10-3 and TRBJ2-1, with TRBD2 identical over 14 bases. CDR1 and CDR2 from the germline V gene are ENHRY and SYGVKD. CDR3 length: 16 amino acids. V shed 4 bases, J shed 7 bases, and the junction held 6 bases outside the gene matches. CDR3 coding DNA: TGTGCCATCAGTGCGGGACTAGCGGGAGATCAGAATGAGCAGTTCTTC. Amino acid sequence: CAISAGLAGDQNEQFF.

The chain is built from TRBV7-6 and TRBJ1-3, with 7 bases lining up with TRBD1. The CDR3 length is 15 residues. The germline V gene encodes CDR1 SGHVS and CDR2 FNYEAQ. Unmatched junction bases numbered 4, after V lost 5 bases and J lost 0 bases. The CDR3 loop reads CASSQGQSSGNTIYF. The CDR3 DNA reads as TGTGCCAGCAGCCAGGGACAGAGCTCTGGAAACACCATATATTTT.

This clone showed up just a few times. V is TRBV2 and J is TRBJ1-5, with 7 bases aligning to TRBD1. Germline-derived CDR1 and CDR2 are SNHLY and FYNNEI. The CDR3 is made up of 15 amino acids. Unmatched junction bases numbered 5, after V lost 3 bases and J lost 3 bases. The CDR3 coding sequence is TGTGCCAGCAGTGACCGGGACAGCTTCAATCAGCCCCAGCATTTT. Translating it yields CASSDRDSFNQPQHF.

V usage is TRBV9 and J usage is TRBJ1-2, with TRBD1 as a possible D gene (6 bases). The germline V and J ends were trimmed by 4 bases and 8 bases, with 18 bases remaining between them. The CDR3 loop spans 14 amino acids. CDR1 is SGDLS and CDR2 is YYNGEE in the germline V gene. CDR3 protein: CASSTSTGLGGYTF. CDR3 bases: TGTGCCAGCAGCACCTCCACAGGGCTCGGCGGCTACACCTTC.

The CDR3 reads CASSLEQGSEKLFF. CDR3 sequence (DNA): TGTGCCAGCAGTTTGGAGCAGGGGAGTGAAAAACTGTTTTTT. The chain uses TRBV2 and TRBJ1-4; D perhaps matches TRBD1 (6 bases). Germline V gives CDR1 SNHLY, CDR2 FYNNEI. The CDR3 extends over 14 amino acids. V was cut by 5 bases and J by 7 bases, with 14 bases left in between.

In DNA form, the CDR3 reads TGTGCCAGCAGTGAAGCCTTTACCTTAGCTAACTATGGCTACACCTTC. Protein sequence: CASSEAFTLANYGYTF. The chain has TRBV2 and TRBJ1-2, with D unclear. The V end was cut by 0 bases, the J end by 0 bases, with 11 bases between. The CDR3 spans 16 residues. Germline assignment: CDR1 SNHLY and CDR2 FYNNEI. Drawing the rest from reference TRBV2 and TRBJ1-2, the complete variable domain is EPEVTQTPSHQVTQMGQEVILRCVPISNHLYFYWYRQILGQKVEFLVSFYNNEISEKSEIFDDQFSVERPDGSNFTLKIRSTKLEDSAMYFCASSEAFTLANYGYTFGSGTRLTVV.

The chain recombines TRBV11-2 with TRBJ2-2; 13 positions agree with TRBD2. Germline-derived CDR1 and CDR2 are SGHAT and FQNNGV. The CDR3 length is 15 residues. Losses at the gene ends were 4 bases for V and 5 bases for J; bases not matched to a gene: 1. Here the CDR3 reads CASSSLAGGTGELFF. The CDR3 coding sequence is TGTGCCAGCAGCTCACTAGCGGGAGGGACCGGGGAGCTGTTTTTT.

In this sample, this clone turned up once. The V call is TRBV7-6, the J call TRBJ2-1; D might be TRBD1 (6 bases). The CDR3 spans 17 residues. With 5 bases removed from V and 0 bases from J, the gap between germline ends came to 17 bases. Per germline, CDR1 SGHVS and CDR2 FNYEAQ. Here the CDR3 reads CASSERERGSSYNEQFF. The CDR3 DNA is TGTGCCAGCAGCGAGAGAGAGAGGGGGAGCTCCTACAATGAGCAGTTCTTC.

This chain joins TRBV5-1 and TRBJ1-4; D remains unclear. Germline assignment: CDR1 SGHRS and CDR2 YFSETQ. Trimming removed 0 bases from V and 7 bases from J, with 10 bases in between. The CDR3 length is 14 residues. CDR3 loop: CASSLANSFEKLFF. The DNA for the CDR3 is TGCGCCAGCAGCTTGGCTAACTCTTTTGAAAAACTGTTTTTT.

This chain connects TRBV23-1 to TRBJ2-7; 7 positions agree with TRBD1. Being an ORF, TRBV23-1 has a function that is uncertain. The CDR3 is made up of 16 amino acids. V lost 2 bases to trimming and J lost 0 bases; unmatched junction nucleotides: 7. CDR3 loop: CASSQGTDLSSYEQYF. Here the CDR3 DNA reads TGCGCCAGCAGTCAAGGGACAGACCTCAGCTCCTACGAGCAGTACTTC.

The CDR3 is CASSPYRGGTDTQYF. CDR3 nucleotide sequence: TGCGCCAGCAGCCCGTACAGGGGAGGCACAGATACGCAGTATTTT. This chain uses TRBV5-1 with TRBJ2-3; 7 positions agree with TRBD1. The CDR3 is made up of 15 amino acids. J was trimmed by 1 base and V by 4 bases; bases with no gene match: 6. CDR1 is SGHRS, CDR2 YFSETQ, per germline.

In its sample, this clone was seen many times. The chain has TRBV6-5 and TRBJ2-7; a weak D match, TRBD2 (7 bases). This CDR3 spans 15 amino acids. Trimming took off 7 bases at V and 6 bases at J, with 22 bases between the two ends. Germline CDR1 and CDR2: MNHEY and SVGAGI. CDR3 residues: CASTEGPGEGLEQYF. The CDR3 bases are TGTGCCAGCACCGAAGGTCCAGGGGAGGGTCTCGAGCAGTACTTC.

This clone was seen once. V usage is TRBV2 and J usage is TRBJ1-5; maybe TRBD1 (5 bases). The germline V gene has CDR1 SNHLY and CDR2 FYNNEI. The CDR3 spans 15 residues. The germline V and J ends were trimmed by 6 bases and 0 bases, with 12 bases remaining between them. The CDR3 DNA follows: TGTGCCAGCAGCGGATACGGGGGTAGCAATCAGCCCCAGCATTTT. Its protein is CASSGYGGSNQPQHF. Drawing the rest from reference TRBV2 and TRBJ1-5, the complete variable domain is EPEVTQTPSHQVTQMGQEVILRCVPISNHLYFYWYRQILGQKVEFLVSFYNNEISEKSEIFDDQFSVERPDGSNFTLKIRSTKLEDSAMYFCASSGYGGSNQPQHFGDGTRLSIL.

This rearrangement joins TRBV19 to TRBJ2-1; 7 positions agree with TRBD2. Unmatched junction bases numbered 6, after V lost 1 base and J lost 6 bases. Per germline, CDR1 LNHDA and CDR2 SQIVND (reference sequence). The length of the CDR3 is 15 residues. Here the CDR3 DNA reads TGTGCCAGTAGTATAGCGGCGGGAGCGTCCAATGAGCAGTTCTTC. It encodes CASSIAAGASNEQFF.

The CDR3 region has the DNA TGTGCCAGCACCCAGGACAGATCCTACAATGAGCAGTTCTTC. Encoded protein: CASTQDRSYNEQFF. This chain uses TRBV6-5 with TRBJ2-1; tentative D call: TRBD1 (6 bases). Looked up from germline, CDR1 is MNHEY and CDR2 is SVGAGI. This CDR3 region has 14 residues. Trimming removed 7 bases from V and 1 base from J, with 11 bases in between.

This rearrangement joins TRBV18 to TRBJ2-2; D is possibly TRBD1 (6 bases). Trimming removed 5 bases at V and 4 bases at J, with 11 bases between. The germline V gene encodes CDR1 KGHSH and CDR2 LQKENI. The CDR3 covers 14 residues. CDR3 nucleotide sequence: TGTGCCAGCTCAGTCGCACAGGGCACCGGGGAGCTGTTTTTT. Translating it yields CASSVAQGTGELFF.

This rearrangement joins TRBV29-1 to TRBJ1-3; D is perhaps TRBD1 (6 bases). Trimming removed 3 bases from V and 4 bases from J, with 10 bases in between. The CDR3 loop spans 13 amino acids. Germline assignment: CDR1 SQVTM and CDR2 ANQGSEA. CDR3 in DNA: TGCAGCGTTGATATGGGACAAGGAAACACCATATATTTT. It translates to CSVDMGQGNTIYF.

The V call is TRBV3-1 (or the pseudogene TRBV3-2), the J call TRBJ1-2; 12 bases align to TRBD1. V was clipped by 0 bases and J by 11 bases; unmatched bases: 7. This CDR3 comprises 15 residues. Germline CDR1 and CDR2: LGHDT and YNNKEL (reference sequence). The CDR3 sequence is CASSQEGTGGAGYTF. CDR3 nucleotide sequence: TGTGCCAGCAGCCAAGAGGGGACAGGGGGCGCGGGTTACACCTTC.

The rearrangement links TRBV4-2 to TRBJ2-1; a weak D match, TRBD2 (6 bases). V dropped 4 bases and J dropped 4 bases, with 23 bases sitting between them. Per the germline V gene, CDR1 is LGHNA and CDR2 is YNFKEQ. The CDR3 has 18 amino acids. The CDR3 DNA reads as TGTGCCAGCAGCCTAACGGGGCTAGCGCGAGGGGTATACAATGAGCAGTTCTTC. Its translation is CASSLTGLARGVYNEQFF.

The chain links TRBV7-9 to TRBJ2-4; D possibly corresponds to TRBD2 (6 bases). V dropped 7 bases and J dropped 2 bases, with 27 bases sitting between them. CDR3 length: 19 residues. Germline V lookup: CDR1 SEHNR, CDR2 FQNEAQ (reference sequence). As DNA, the CDR3 is TGTGCCAGCAACCGGGAGTTGGAGCTGGGAGAATCCTCCAAAAACATTCAGTACTTC. It specifies CASNRELELGESSKNIQYF.

The CDR3 reads CASSLARDRGPETQYF. CDR3 coding DNA: TGTGCCAGCAGCTTAGCCAGGGACAGGGGGCCAGAGACCCAGTACTTC. The chain is built from TRBV7-8 and TRBJ2-5; TRBD1 matches at 12 bases. The CDR3 extends over 16 amino acids. Germline V CDR1 and CDR2: SGHVS, FQNEAQ. With V trimmed by 0 bases and J by 4 bases, 3 bases remained unmatched.

The CDR3 protein is CASSEIPGLPGGYTF. CDR3 nucleotides: TGCGCCAGCAGCGAAATCCCGGGACTCCCAGGGGGCTACACCTTC. The V and J genes are TRBV5-1 and TRBJ1-2; tentatively, D is TRBD1 (5 bases). V dropped 4 bases and J dropped 8 bases, with 21 bases sitting between them. CDR1 and CDR2 from the germline V gene are SGHRS and YFSETQ. The CDR3 has 15 amino acids.

The CDR3 reads CASSKAKLGDLDEKLFF. In DNA form, the CDR3 reads TGTGCCAGCAGCAAAGCGAAACTGGGGGACTTGGATGAAAAACTGTTTTTT. The genes are TRBV21-1 and TRBJ1-4. TRBV21-1 has pseudogene status. The length of the CDR3 is 17 residues.

The rearrangement uses TRBV2 and TRBJ1-1; 7 nucleotides align to TRBD1. Germline CDR1 and CDR2: SNHLY and FYNNEI. Trimming cost V 4 bases and J 8 bases; bases outside gene matches: 7. There are 13 residues in the CDR3. This CDR3 reads CASSGGQTTEAFF. CDR3 DNA sequence: TGTGCCAGCAGTGGGGGACAGACGACAGAAGCTTTCTTT.

The chain combines TRBV5-8 with TRBJ2-5; D is unresolved. Germline loops: CDR1 SGHTS, CDR2 YDEGEE. The CDR3 covers 13 residues. Trimming left V 4 bases short and J 3 bases short, with 10 bases between. CDR3 nucleotide sequence: TGTGCCAGCAGCACCCTATTTAAAGAGACCCAGTACTTC. Residues: CASSTLFKETQYF.